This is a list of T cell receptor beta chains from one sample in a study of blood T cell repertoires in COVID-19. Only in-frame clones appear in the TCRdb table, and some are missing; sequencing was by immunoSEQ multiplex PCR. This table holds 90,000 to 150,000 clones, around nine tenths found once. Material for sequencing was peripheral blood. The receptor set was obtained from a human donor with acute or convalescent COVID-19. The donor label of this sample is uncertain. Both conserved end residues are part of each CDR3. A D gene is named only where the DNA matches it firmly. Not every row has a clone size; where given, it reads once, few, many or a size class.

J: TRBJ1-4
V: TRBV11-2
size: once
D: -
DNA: TGTGCCAGCAGCTTTTCGGGGGGCGGCGGTGGAGGAAAACTGTTTTTT
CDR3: CASSFSGGGGGGKLFF

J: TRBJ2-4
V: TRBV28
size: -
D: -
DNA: TGTGCCAGCAGGCCCGGGACTAAAAACATTCAGTACTTC
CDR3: CASRPGTKNIQYF

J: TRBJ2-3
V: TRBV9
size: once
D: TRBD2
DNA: TGTGCCAGCAGCGCACGACTAGCGGACACAGATACGCAGTATTTT
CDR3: CASSARLADTDTQYF

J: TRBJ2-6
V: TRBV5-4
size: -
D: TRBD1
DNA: TGTGCCAGTGGGACAGGGGCCGCTGGGGCCAACGTCCTGACTTTC
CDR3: CASGTGAAGANVLTF

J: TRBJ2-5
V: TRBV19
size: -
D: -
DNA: TGTGCTACTGCAAGACTTCTTCAAGAGACCCAGTACTTC
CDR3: CATARLLQETQYF

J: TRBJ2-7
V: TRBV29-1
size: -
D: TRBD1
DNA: TGCAGCGTTGAAGATCGGACAGGGGGTTCCTACGAGCAGTACTTC
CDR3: CSVEDRTGGSYEQYF

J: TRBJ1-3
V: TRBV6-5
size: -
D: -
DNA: TGTGCCAGCAGCCGCCAGGGCGTCTCTGGAAACACCATATATTTT
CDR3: CASSRQGVSGNTIYF

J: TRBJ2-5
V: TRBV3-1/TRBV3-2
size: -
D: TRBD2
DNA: TGTGCCAGCAGCCAAGACCGCGGGAGGGTTATAGAGACCCAGTACTTC
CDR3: CASSQDRGRVIETQYF

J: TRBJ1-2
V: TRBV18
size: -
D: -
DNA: TGTGCCAGCTCACCTATCTCGACAGGAACCTATGGCTACACCTTC
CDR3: CASSPISTGTYGYTF

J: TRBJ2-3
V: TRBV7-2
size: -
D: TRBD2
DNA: TGTGCCAGCAGCTTAGGCCTAGCGGGAGCTTCAGATACGCAGTATTTT
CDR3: CASSLGLAGASDTQYF

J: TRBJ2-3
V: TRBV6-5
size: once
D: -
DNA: TGTGCCAGCACGTGGCGGGCCATTAGCACAGATACGCAGTATTTT
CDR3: CASTWRAISTDTQYF

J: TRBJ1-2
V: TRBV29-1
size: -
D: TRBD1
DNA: TGCAGCTCCCGGGACAGTAACTATGGCTACACCTTC
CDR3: CSSRDSNYGYTF

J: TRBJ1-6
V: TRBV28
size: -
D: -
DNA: TGTGCCAGCAGTCCCGGGGGTCAAAGCTCCTATAATTCACCCCTCCACTTT
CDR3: CASSPGGQSSYNSPLHF

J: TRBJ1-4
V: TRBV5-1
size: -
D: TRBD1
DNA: TGCGCCAGCAGCCTGGGACAGGGTTTAACTAATGAAAAACTGTTTTTT
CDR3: CASSLGQGLTNEKLFF

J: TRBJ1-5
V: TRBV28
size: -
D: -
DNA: TGTGCCAGCAGTTTAGAGAGAGTTAGCAATCAGCCCCAGCATTTT
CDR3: CASSLERVSNQPQHF

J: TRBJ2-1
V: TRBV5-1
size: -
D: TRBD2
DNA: TGCGCCAGCAGCTGGGTAGCGGGAGTGTACGGTGAGCAGTTCTTC
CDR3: CASSWVAGVYGEQFF

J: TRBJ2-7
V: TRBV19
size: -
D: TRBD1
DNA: TGTGCCAGTAGTTCAGGACAGGGTGGGTACGAGCAGTACTTC
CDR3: CASSSGQGGYEQYF

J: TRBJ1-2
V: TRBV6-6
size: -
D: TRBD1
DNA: TGTGCCAGCATAACGCCGGGACAGGGGAATGGCTACACCTTC
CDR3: CASITPGQGNGYTF

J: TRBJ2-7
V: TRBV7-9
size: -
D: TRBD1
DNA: TGTGCCAGCAGCTTGGGCGGGACAGGCCCATACGAGCAGTACTTC
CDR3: CASSLGGTGPYEQYF

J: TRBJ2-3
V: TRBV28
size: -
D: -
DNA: TGTGCCAGCACCACGGGACTTAACGGAGATACGCAGTATTTT
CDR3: CASTTGLNGDTQYF